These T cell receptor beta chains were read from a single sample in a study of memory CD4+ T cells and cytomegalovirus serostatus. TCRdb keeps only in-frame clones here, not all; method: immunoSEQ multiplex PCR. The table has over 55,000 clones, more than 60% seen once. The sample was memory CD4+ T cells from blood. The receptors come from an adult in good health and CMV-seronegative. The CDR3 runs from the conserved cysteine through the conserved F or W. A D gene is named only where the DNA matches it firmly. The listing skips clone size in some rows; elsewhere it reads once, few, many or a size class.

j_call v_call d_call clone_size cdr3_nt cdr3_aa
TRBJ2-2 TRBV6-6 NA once TGTGCCAGCAGACCTGTATCCGGGGAGCTGTTTTTT CASRPVSGELFF
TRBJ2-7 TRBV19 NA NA TGTGCCAGTAGTAAACAGGGTTACTACGAGCAGTACTTC CASSKQGYYEQYF
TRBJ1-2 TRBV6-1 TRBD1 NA TGTGCCAGCAGTGATTGGAGACAGGGGGTGCTCGGCTACACCTTC CASSDWRQGVLGYTF
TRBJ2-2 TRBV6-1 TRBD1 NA TGTGCCAGCAGTGAACGTACAGGGGTGCGCGACACCGGGGAGCTGTTTTTT CASSERTGVRDTGELFF
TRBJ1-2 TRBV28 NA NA TGTGCCAGCACCTTAGGGATTTCTAACTATGGCTACACCTTC CASTLGISNYGYTF
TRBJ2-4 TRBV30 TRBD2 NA TGTGCCTGGAGTGTGGGAAACGGGAGGGCCATTCAGTACTTC CAWSVGNGRAIQYF
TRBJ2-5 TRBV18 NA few TGTGCCAGCTCACCCCCAACTGGAACTCGCGAGACCCAGTACTTC CASSPPTGTRETQYF
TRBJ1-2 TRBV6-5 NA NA TGTGCCAGCAGCCACAGGGAGAGAGGCTATGGCTACACCTTC CASSHRERGYGYTF
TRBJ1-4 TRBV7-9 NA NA TGTGCCAGCGCACAGTTTGGGGGTGAAAAACTGTTTTTT CASAQFGGEKLFF
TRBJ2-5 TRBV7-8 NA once TGTGCCAGCAGCTCGCGGGACCCAGGGGCCCAGTACTTC CASSSRDPGAQYF
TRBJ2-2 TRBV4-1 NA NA TGCGCCAGCAGCCAAACCCCCCCACTAGTGCCCGGGGAGCTGTTTTTT CASSQTPPLVPGELFF
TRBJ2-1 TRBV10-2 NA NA TGCGCCAGCAGTGATCTGGGGGTGCCGTACAATGAGCAGTTCTTC CASSDLGVPYNEQFF
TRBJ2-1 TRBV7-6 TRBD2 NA TGTGCCAGCAGCTCCGGACTAGGCGGGAGAAATGAGCAGTTCTTC CASSSGLGGRNEQFF
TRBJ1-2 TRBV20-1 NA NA TGCAGTGCTCGGGCCCATGGGAGGGACACCTTC CSARAHGRDTF
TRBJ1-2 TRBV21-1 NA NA TGTGCCAGCAGCAAAGCGCTTTCCGGGGGACAGGGGGCTTCTGGCTACACCTTC CASSKALSGGQGASGYTF
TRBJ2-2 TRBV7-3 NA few TGTGCCAGCAGCTTATATGTATCGGACTCCCCCGGGGAGCTGTTTTTT CASSLYVSDSPGELFF
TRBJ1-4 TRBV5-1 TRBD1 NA TGCGCCAGCAGCTTCGGACAGGGCGGTGAAAAACTGTTTTTT CASSFGQGGEKLFF
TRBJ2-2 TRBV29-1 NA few TGCAGCGTTACCACAGGGAGGGCCCGAACCGGGGAGCTGTTTTTT CSVTTGRARTGELFF
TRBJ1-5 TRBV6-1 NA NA TGTGCCAGCAGTGCGATGCCTACGGGCAGGGGCAATCAGCCCCAGCATTTT CASSAMPTGRGNQPQHF
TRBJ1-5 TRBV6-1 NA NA TGTGCCAGCAGTGAATCAGGCCACAATCAGCCCCAGCATTTT CASSESGHNQPQHF
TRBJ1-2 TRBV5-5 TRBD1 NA TGTGCCAGCAGCCGGCCCGGGACAGGGGCTTCGGATGGCTACACCTTC CASSRPGTGASDGYTF
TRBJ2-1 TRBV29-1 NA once TGCAGCGCCGCTAGTACGGACGAGCAGTTCTTC CSAASTDEQFF
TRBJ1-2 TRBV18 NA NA TGTGCCAGCTCACTGGACTATGGCTACACCTTC CASSLDYGYTF
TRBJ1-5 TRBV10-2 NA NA TGCGCCAGCAGTGATGGTAGCAATCAGCCCCAGCATTTT CASSDGSNQPQHF
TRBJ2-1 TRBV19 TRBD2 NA TGTGCCAGTAGTATAAGTAGCGGGGGGGCCCATGAGCAGTTCTTC CASSISSGGAHEQFF
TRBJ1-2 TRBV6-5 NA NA TGTGCCAGCAGATATACAGACCACCGGGGTGGCTACACCTTC CASRYTDHRGGYTF
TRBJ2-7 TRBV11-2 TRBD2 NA TGTGCCAGCAGCCCGGGACTAGCGGGGGTTTACGAGCAGTACTTC CASSPGLAGVYEQYF
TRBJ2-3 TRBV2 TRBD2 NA TGTGCCAGCAGGGGGAGGGTTTCATCCACCAGCACAGATACGCAGTATTTT CASRGRVSSTSTDTQYF
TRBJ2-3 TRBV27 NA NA TGTGCCAGCAGTTTGATGGCGGGTTCCAGGTATACGCAGTATTTT CASSLMAGSRYTQYF
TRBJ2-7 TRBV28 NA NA TGTGCGACGTCGGCCTTATCGGTTGAGCAGTACTTC CATSALSVEQYF
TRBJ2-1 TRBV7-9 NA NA TGTGCCAGCAGCTTAGAGGGAGTCATCGAGCAGTTCTTC CASSLEGVIEQFF
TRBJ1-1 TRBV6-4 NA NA TGTGCCAGCAGTGACGTAGGGAGCGCCCCTGAAGCTTTCTTT CASSDVGSAPEAFF
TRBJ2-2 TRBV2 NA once TGTGCCAGCAAAGGGGGACTGTATACCGGGGAGCTGTTTTTT CASKGGLYTGELFF
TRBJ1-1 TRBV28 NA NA TGTGCCAGCAGTTTACAAGGATCACCTCAGGCTTTCTTT CASSLQGSPQAFF
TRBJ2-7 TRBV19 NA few TGTGCCAGTAGTGGGGGACGCTACGAGCAGTACTTC CASSGGRYEQYF
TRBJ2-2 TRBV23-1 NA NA TGCGCCAGCAGTAGAAGTAAGGACACCGGGGAGCTGTTTTTT CASSRSKDTGELFF
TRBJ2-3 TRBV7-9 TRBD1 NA TGTGCCAGCATCCAGGGGGCTCGCACAGATACGCAGTATTTT CASIQGARTDTQYF
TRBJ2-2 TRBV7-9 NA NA TGTGCCAGCAGGGCCAGTAAAGGGTACACCGGGGAGCTGTTTTTT CASRASKGYTGELFF
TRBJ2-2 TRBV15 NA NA TGTGCCACCAGCAGAGAGGTAGCGACGAACACCGGGGAGCTGTTTTTT CATSREVATNTGELFF
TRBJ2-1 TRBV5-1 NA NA TGCGCCAGCAGTCAAATTCAGGTCAATGAGCAGTTCTTC CASSQIQVNEQFF
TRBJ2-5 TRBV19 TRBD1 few TGTGCCAGTAGTCCCCGGGACAGAGAGATTACCCAGTACTTC CASSPRDREITQYF
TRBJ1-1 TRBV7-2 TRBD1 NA TGTGCCAGCAGCTTAGAGGACAGGGGATACACTGAAGCTTTCTTT CASSLEDRGYTEAFF
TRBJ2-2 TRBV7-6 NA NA TGTGCCAGCGGGTCGCTGGAGTTACCCGGGGAGCTGTTTTTT CASGSLELPGELFF
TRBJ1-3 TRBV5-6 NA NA TGTGCCAGCAGCTTGGGACCTTCGTTAGGCTCTGGAAACACCATATATTTT CASSLGPSLGSGNTIYF
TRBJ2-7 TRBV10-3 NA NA TGTGCCATCAGTGAGTCGCTAGGACGTGGCGGGGAGCAGTACTTC CAISESLGRGGEQYF